A selection of T cell receptor beta chains follows, all from one sample in a study of cytomegalovirus exposure and HLA in healthy donors. Using immunoSEQ multiplex PCR, the repertoire was profiled, and TCRdb retains in-frame clones only, with some absent. Among about 120,000 clones listed, more than 60% were seen once. The sample comprised PBMCs. The receptors originated from a female donor in good health and CMV-seronegative. Each CDR3 is given with its conserved first and last residue. A D gene is named only where the DNA matches it firmly. Clone size is stated in some rows and not others, as once, few, many or a class when expanded.

v_gene	j_gene	d_gene	abundance	CDR3nt	CDR3aa
TRBV19	TRBJ1-1	-	few	TGTGCCAGTAGTACACTCAGGGGGAACACTGAAGCTTTCTTT	CASSTLRGNTEAFF
TRBV6-6	TRBJ1-1	TRBD1	-	TGTGCCAGCAGTTATCGTGGCAGGGGGGAGGAAGCTTTCTTT	CASSYRGRGEEAFF
TRBV30	TRBJ1-5	-	-	TGTGCCTGGAGTGTAGACAGGAGCAATCAGCCCCAGCATTTT	CAWSVDRSNQPQHF
TRBV27	TRBJ2-5	-	-	TGTGCCAGCCGAAAGCAGGGGTTGGGACGTATCGAGACCCAGTACTTC	CASRKQGLGRIETQYF
TRBV18	TRBJ1-1	-	-	TGTGCCAGCTCACCTCGCAGGGCTGAAGCTTTCTTT	CASSPRRAEAFF
TRBV9	TRBJ2-5	TRBD2	-	TGTGCCAGCAGCGACCCGACTAGCGGGGGAGAGACCCAGTACTTC	CASSDPTSGGETQYF
TRBV7-9	TRBJ1-2	TRBD1	-	TGTGCCAGCAGCGCGGCGGGACAGGGAGAGGCTGGCTACACCTTC	CASSAAGQGEAGYTF
TRBV19	TRBJ1-5	-	-	TGTGCCAGTAGTATAGGAGGGCAGAGCAATCAGCCCCAGCATTTT	CASSIGGQSNQPQHF
TRBV5-8	TRBJ2-7	-	once	TGTGCCAGCAGCTTGCCGCAGGTCCCCTCCTACGAGCAGTACTTC	CASSLPQVPSYEQYF
TRBV5-1	TRBJ1-5	TRBD1	-	TGCGCCAGCAGCCTGACAGGGCTTCAGCCCCAGCATTTT	CASSLTGLQPQHF
TRBV19	TRBJ2-5	TRBD2	-	TGTGCCAGTAAGCGGGAGGCGGAGACCCAGTACTTC	CASKREAETQYF
TRBV7-2	TRBJ2-7	TRBD1	-	TGTGCCAGCAGCTTTACAGGGGGCTCGGTCACCTACGAGCAGTACTTC	CASSFTGGSVTYEQYF
TRBV4-3	TRBJ2-7	TRBD1	-	TGCGCCAGCAGCCCCCCTCACGGGGTGTTTGCGCCGGGACAGGGTCTCTACGAGCAGTACTTC	CASSPPHGVFAPGQGLYEQYF
TRBV15	TRBJ2-7	TRBD2	-	TGTGCCACCAGCGGGGGGACTAGTGTGCGCTACGAGCAGTACTTC	CATSGGTSVRYEQYF
TRBV6-1	TRBJ2-1	-	-	TGTGCCAGCAGTGGGGCAGGGTTTGATGAGCAGTTCTTC	CASSGAGFDEQFF
TRBV6-6	TRBJ2-3	-	-	TGTGCCAGCAAAACAGGGATGGGGGGCACAGATACGCAGTATTTT	CASKTGMGGTDTQYF
TRBV19	TRBJ2-2	-	-	TGTGCCAGTAGTATCTCGGCTCTGGGTGGGGCGACCGGGGAGCTGTTTTTT	CASSISALGGATGELFF
TRBV11-2	TRBJ1-6	-	once	TGTGCCAGCAGCTTTAAGCTTTCAAATTCACCCCTCCACTTT	CASSFKLSNSPLHF
TRBV13	TRBJ2-1	-	-	TGTGCCAGCAGCTTAGTCCAACTCGGCGGAGAGGGCGACAATGAGCAGTTCTTC	CASSLVQLGGEGDNEQFF
TRBV6-1	TRBJ2-5	TRBD2	-	TGTGCCAGCAGTTCGGGGGGGCCTTCGGAGACCCAGTACTTC	CASSSGGPSETQYF
TRBV29-1	TRBJ2-5	-	-	TGCAGCGTTGAAAGGGGCGGAGAGACCCAGTACTTC	CSVERGGETQYF
TRBV5-8	TRBJ2-7	TRBD2	few	TGTGCCAGCAGCTCTAGCGGGGGGCTTACCTACGAGCAGTACTTC	CASSSSGGLTYEQYF
TRBV11-2	TRBJ2-1	-	-	TGTGCCAGCAGCTTAGCCCCAGACCGGGGGGCCCCTAATGAGCAGTTCTTC	CASSLAPDRGAPNEQFF
TRBV10-1	TRBJ2-3	-	-	TGCGCCAGCTTAACAGTGGCGGGGGCGACAGATACGCAGTATTTT	CASLTVAGATDTQYF
TRBV30	TRBJ2-5	-	-	TGTGCCTGGAGCCAACTACAAGAGACCCAGTACTTC	CAWSQLQETQYF
TRBV5-4	TRBJ2-5	TRBD2	once	TGTGCCAGCAGCTCCGGGGGGTTCGACCGGGAGACCCAGTACTTC	CASSSGGFDRETQYF
TRBV6-6	TRBJ1-6	-	-	TGTGCCAGCAGTTACGGCACAGGGTCACACGCACCCCTCCACTTT	CASSYGTGSHAPLHF
TRBV5-5	TRBJ2-2	-	-	TGTGCCAGTTTAGGGGTTTCGAACACCGGGGAGCTGTTTTTT	CASLGVSNTGELFF
TRBV4-3	TRBJ2-1	TRBD2	-	TGCGCCAGCAGCAGCGCGGGGGGTTACAATGAGCAGTTCTTC	CASSSAGGYNEQFF
TRBV11-2	TRBJ2-7	TRBD1	-	TGTGCCAGCAGCTTGGGACAGACAGTCTACGAGCAGTACTTC	CASSLGQTVYEQYF
TRBV5-1	TRBJ2-7	-	-	TGCGCCAGCAGCGCGGGACAGACCTACGAGCAGTACTTC	CASSAGQTYEQYF
TRBV19	TRBJ2-1	TRBD2	-	TGTGCCAGTAGTCCGACTCGGACTAGCGGGGGCAATGAGCAGTTCTTC	CASSPTRTSGGNEQFF
TRBV14	TRBJ2-1	-	-	TGTGCCAGCAGCTCGCACGGGGGGCCGCAATTGGATGAGCAGTTCTTC	CASSSHGGPQLDEQFF
TRBV6-5	TRBJ2-5	TRBD2	-	TGTGCCAGCAAGACAAGCGGGGGGGCGAAGGGGACCCAGTACTTC	CASKTSGGAKGTQYF
TRBV19	TRBJ2-7	TRBD1	once	TGTGCCAGTAGTATCGAGGGCAGGGGGTCGTACGAGCAGTACTTC	CASSIEGRGSYEQYF
TRBV2	TRBJ1-5	-	few	TGTGCCAGCAGTGAATTCGGTTCCAGGCAGCCCCAGCATTTT	CASSEFGSRQPQHF
TRBV29-1	TRBJ1-2	-	-	TGCAGCGTGACGGAGGACTGGGCAGGGGCTGGCTACACCTTC	CSVTEDWAGAGYTF
TRBV7-6	TRBJ2-2	-	-	TGTGCCAGCAGCTTAGTACCAAGGGGCGGGGCGAACACCGGGGAGCTGTTTTTT	CASSLVPRGGANTGELFF
TRBV19	TRBJ2-3	-	once	TGTGCCAGTAAGGGTCGACAGGCTAGCACAGATACGCAGTATTTT	CASKGRQASTDTQYF
TRBV6-1	TRBJ1-2	-	-	TGTGCCAGCAGTGAACGCAGGGTATTAAACTATGGCTACACCTTC	CASSERRVLNYGYTF
TRBV14	TRBJ2-1	-	-	TGTGCCAGCAGCCAAGCTAGCGCCGCCTACAATGAGCAGTTCTTC	CASSQASAAYNEQFF
TRBV7-9	TRBJ2-5	TRBD1	-	TGTGCCAGCAGCAGGGGGCTAGCAGAAGAGACCCAGTACTTC	CASSRGLAEETQYF
TRBV6-6	TRBJ1-2	-	-	TGTGCCAGCAGACGGGGGGGAGGGAGGGGATCTTATGGCTACACCTTC	CASRRGGGRGSYGYTF
TRBV7-6	TRBJ2-7	-	-	TGTGCCAGCAGCACCGAGGTGGCCTACGAGCAGTACTTC	CASSTEVAYEQYF
TRBV6-4	TRBJ2-1	TRBD2	medium-sized	TGTGCCAGCAGTGACTCGAGCGGGGGGAGCAATGAGCAGTTCTTC	CASSDSSGGSNEQFF
TRBV2	TRBJ1-4	-	once	TGTGCCAGCAGGATACAGGTTAATGAAAAACTGTTTTTT	CASRIQVNEKLFF
TRBV30	TRBJ2-3	TRBD1	-	TGTGCCTGGAGTCCGGCAAGACAGGGTGGGGATACGCAGTATTTT	CAWSPARQGGDTQYF
TRBV19	TRBJ1-3	-	-	TGTGCCAGTTATAACAGGGCCTCTGGAAACACCATATATTTT	CASYNRASGNTIYF
TRBV2	TRBJ1-1	-	-	TGTGCCAGCAGTGAGGGGGCGAAGGGAACTGAAGCTTTCTTT	CASSEGAKGTEAFF
TRBV6-5	TRBJ1-6	-	-	TGTGCCAGCAGTCCCGCGACAGCCTATAATTCACCCCTCCACTTT	CASSPATAYNSPLHF
TRBV19	TRBJ2-3	-	-	TGTGCCAGTAGTATAGGGACTTCCACAGATACGCAGTATTTT	CASSIGTSTDTQYF
TRBV6-5	TRBJ2-7	TRBD1	-	TGTGCCAGCGGAAGGGGGCCGTACTCCTACGAGCAGTACTTC	CASGRGPYSYEQYF
TRBV7-9	TRBJ2-7	-	few	TGTGCCAGCAGCTTAGGGGTACAGGGCCTTTACGAGCAGTACTTC	CASSLGVQGLYEQYF
TRBV18	TRBJ1-5	TRBD1	-	TGTGCCAGCTCACCTACCCTACAGGGGGAGGGGAGCAATCAGCCCCAGCATTTT	CASSPTLQGEGSNQPQHF